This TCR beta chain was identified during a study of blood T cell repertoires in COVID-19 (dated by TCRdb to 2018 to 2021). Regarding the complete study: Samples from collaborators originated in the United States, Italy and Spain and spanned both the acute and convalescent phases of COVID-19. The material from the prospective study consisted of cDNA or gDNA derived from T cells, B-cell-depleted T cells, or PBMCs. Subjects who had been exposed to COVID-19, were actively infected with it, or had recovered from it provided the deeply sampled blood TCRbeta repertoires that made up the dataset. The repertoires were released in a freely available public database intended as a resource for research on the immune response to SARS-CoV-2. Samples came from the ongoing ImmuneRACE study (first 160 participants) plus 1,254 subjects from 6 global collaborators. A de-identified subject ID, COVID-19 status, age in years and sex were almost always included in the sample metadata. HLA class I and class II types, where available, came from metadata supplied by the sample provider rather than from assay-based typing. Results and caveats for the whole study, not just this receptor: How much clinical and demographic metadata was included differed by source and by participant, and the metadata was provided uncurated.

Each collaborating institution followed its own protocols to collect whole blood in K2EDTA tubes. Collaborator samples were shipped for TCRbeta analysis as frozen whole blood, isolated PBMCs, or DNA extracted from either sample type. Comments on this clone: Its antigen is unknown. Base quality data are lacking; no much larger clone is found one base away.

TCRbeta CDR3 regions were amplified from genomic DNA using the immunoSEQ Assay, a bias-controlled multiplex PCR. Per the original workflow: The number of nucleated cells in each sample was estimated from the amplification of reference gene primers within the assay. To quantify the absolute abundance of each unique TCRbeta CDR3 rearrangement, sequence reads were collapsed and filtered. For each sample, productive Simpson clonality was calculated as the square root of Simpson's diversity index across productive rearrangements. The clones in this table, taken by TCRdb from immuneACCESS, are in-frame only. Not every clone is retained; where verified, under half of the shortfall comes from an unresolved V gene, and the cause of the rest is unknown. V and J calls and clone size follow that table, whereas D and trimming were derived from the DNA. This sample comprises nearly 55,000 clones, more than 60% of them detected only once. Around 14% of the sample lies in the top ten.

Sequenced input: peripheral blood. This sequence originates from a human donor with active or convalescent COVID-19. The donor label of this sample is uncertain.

The nucleotide sequence is TGTGCCAGCAGCGAAGGGGGCAGGAGCAATCAGCCCCAGCATTTT. Protein translation: CASSEGGRSNQPQHF. The chain was built from TRBV9 and TRBJ1-5; 7 junctional bases match TRBD1. The CDR3, from cysteine to phenylalanine, totals 15 residues. Only the CDR3 region is kept as DNA, spanning 45 bases read in frame from base 1. For CDR1 and CDR2, the germline V gene lists SGDLS and YYNGEE. Trimming takes 3 bases off V and 1 base off J; junction bases not matched to a gene: 4.